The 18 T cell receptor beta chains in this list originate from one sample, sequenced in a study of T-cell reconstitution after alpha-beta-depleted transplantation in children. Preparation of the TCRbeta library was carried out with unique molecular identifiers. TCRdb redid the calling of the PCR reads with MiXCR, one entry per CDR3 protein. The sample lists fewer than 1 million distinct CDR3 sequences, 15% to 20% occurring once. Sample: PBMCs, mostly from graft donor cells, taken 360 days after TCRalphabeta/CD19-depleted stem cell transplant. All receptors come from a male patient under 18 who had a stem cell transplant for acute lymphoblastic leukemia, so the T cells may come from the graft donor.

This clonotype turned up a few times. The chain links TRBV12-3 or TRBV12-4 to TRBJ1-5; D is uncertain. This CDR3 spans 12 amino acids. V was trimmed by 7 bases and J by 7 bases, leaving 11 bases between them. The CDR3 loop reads CASTLPHQPQHF. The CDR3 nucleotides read TGTGCCAGCACCCTCCCACACCAGCCCCAGCATTTT.

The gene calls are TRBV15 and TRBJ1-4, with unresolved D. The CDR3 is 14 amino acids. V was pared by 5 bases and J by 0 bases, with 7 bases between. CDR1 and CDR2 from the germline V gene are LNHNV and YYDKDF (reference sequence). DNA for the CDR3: TGTGCCACCAGCGCGTTTGCAACTAATGAAAAACTGTTTTTT. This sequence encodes CATSAFATNEKLFF.

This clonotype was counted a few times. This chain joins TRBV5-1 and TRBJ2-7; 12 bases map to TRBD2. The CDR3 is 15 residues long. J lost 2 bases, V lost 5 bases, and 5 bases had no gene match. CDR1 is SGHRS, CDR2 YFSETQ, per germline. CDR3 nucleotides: TGCGCCAGCAGTCCGACTAGCGGGAGCGCCTACGAGCAGTACTTC. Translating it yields CASSPTSGSAYEQYF.

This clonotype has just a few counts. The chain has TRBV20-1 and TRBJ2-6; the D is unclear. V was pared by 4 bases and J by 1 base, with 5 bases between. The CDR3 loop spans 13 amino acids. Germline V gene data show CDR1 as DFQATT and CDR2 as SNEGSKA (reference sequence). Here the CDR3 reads CSAIRSGANVLTF. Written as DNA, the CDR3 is TGCAGTGCTATCCGATCTGGGGCCAACGTCCTGACTTTC.

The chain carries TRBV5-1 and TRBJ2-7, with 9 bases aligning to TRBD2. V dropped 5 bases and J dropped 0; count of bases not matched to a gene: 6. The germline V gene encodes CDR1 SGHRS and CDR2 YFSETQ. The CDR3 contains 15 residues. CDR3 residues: CASREGLAISYEQYF. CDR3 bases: TGCGCCAGCAGGGAAGGACTAGCGATCTCCTACGAGCAGTACTTC.

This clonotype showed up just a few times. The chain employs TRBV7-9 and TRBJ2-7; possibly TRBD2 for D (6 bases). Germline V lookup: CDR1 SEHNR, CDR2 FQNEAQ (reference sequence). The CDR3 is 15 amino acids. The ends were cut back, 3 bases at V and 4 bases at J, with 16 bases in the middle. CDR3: CASSFGGTLVYEQYF. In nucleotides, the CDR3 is TGTGCCAGCAGCTTCGGGGGAACCCTTGTTTACGAGCAGTACTTC.

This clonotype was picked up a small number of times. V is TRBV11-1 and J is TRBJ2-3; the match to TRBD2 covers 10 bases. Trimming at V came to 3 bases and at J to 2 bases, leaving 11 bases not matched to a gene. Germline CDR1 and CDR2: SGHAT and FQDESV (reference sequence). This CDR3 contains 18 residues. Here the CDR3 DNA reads TGTGCCAGCAGCTTCGCCTATCTAGCGGGAGAAGACACAGATACGCAGTATTTT. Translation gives CASSFAYLAGEDTDTQYF.

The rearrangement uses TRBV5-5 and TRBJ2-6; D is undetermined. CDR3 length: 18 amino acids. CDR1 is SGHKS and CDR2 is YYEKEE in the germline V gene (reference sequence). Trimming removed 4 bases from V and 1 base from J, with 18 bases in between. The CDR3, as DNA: TGTGCCAGCAGCGAGACCGGGTCTTACTATTCTGGGGCCAACGTCCTGACTTTC. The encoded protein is CASSETGSYYSGANVLTF.

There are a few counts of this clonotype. CDR3 nucleotides: TGCAGCGCCGACTCTCTAAACATTCAGTACTTC. Residues: CSADSLNIQYF. The gene calls are TRBV29-1 and TRBJ2-4, with unresolved D. Trimming left V 7 bases short and J 6 bases short, with 10 bases between. The germline gives CDR1 SQVTM, CDR2 ANQGSEA. CDR3 size: 11 residues.

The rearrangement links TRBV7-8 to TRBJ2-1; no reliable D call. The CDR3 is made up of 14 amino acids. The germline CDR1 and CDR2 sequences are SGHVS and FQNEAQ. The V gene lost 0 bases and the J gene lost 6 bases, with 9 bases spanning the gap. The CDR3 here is CASSLARILNEQFF. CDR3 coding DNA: TGTGCCAGCAGCTTAGCTAGGATACTCAATGAGCAGTTCTTC.

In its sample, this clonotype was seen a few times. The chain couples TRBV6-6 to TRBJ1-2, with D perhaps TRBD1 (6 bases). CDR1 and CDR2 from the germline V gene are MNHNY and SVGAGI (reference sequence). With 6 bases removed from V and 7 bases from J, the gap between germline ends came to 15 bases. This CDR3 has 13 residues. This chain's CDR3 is CASRTLQGGGYTF. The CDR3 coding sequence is TGTGCCAGCAGAACTTTACAGGGAGGTGGCTACACCTTC.

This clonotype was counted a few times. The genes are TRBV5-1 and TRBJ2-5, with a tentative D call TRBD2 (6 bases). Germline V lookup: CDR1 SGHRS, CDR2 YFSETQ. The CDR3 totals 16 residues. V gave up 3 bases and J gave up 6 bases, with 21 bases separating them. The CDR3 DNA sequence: TGCGCCAGCAGCTCCCCCAATCGGGAGTTGATCAAGACCCAGTACTTC. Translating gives CASSSPNRELIKTQYF.

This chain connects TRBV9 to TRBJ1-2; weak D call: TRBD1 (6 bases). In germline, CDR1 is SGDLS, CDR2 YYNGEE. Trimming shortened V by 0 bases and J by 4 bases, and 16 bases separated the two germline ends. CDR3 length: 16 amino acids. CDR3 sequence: CASSVEIGGRGYGYTF. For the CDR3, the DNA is TGTGCCAGCAGCGTAGAGATAGGGGGACGGGGCTATGGCTACACCTTC.

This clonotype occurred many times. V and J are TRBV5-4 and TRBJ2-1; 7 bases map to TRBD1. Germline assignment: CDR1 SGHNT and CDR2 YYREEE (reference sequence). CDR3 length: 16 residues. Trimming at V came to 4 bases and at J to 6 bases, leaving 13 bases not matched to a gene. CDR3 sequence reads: CASSPGAGGLLNEQFF. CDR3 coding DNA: TGTGCCAGCAGCCCCGGGGCAGGGGGATTACTCAATGAGCAGTTCTTC.

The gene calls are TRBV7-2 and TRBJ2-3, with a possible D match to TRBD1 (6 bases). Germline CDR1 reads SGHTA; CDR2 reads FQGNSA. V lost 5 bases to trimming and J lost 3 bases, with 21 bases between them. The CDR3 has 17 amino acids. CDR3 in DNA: TGTGCCAGCAGCCTAGGACCGGGGACATTTCGAACAGATACGCAGTATTTT. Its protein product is CASSLGPGTFRTDTQYF.

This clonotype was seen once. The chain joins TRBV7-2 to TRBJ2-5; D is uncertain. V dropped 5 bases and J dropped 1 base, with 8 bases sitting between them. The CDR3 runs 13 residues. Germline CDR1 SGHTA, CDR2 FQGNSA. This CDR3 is CASSRYSQETQYF. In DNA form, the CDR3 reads TGTGCCAGCAGCCGCTACTCCCAAGAGACCCAGTACTTC.

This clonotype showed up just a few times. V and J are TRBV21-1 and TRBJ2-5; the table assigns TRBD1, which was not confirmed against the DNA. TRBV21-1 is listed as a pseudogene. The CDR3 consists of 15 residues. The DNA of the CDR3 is TGTGCCAGCCCCGGGGACGGAGGGACAGAAGAGACCCAGTACTTC. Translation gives CASPGDGGTEETQYF.

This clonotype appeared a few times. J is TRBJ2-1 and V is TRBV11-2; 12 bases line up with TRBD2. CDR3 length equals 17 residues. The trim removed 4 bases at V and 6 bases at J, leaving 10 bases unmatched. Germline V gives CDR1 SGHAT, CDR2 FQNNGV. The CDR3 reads CASSYRLAGVLGNEQFF. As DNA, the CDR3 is TGTGCCAGCAGCTACCGACTAGCGGGGGTATTGGGCAATGAGCAGTTCTTC.